Sequencing of this T cell receptor (beta chain) was carried out in a study of early T cells in non-severe SARS-CoV-2 infection. Overall study: Chains stayed unpaired after sequencing of bulk RNA from unsorted whole blood.

The CDR3 totals 14 residues. CDR1 and CDR2 from the germline V gene are MNHNS and SASEGT. The V gene lost 6 bases and the J gene lost 6 bases, with 18 bases spanning the gap. Study observations and caveats: VDJdb matches were skewed toward anti-spike CD8 T cell responses.

Many counts were recorded for this clonotype. The antigen is not known. Each cDNA molecule carried a unique molecular identifier. TCRdb passed the 5' RACE reads through MiXCR, listing each CDR3 protein once. Among about 60,000 distinct CDR3 sequences listed, about 8.9% were seen once. Sequenced sample: whole blood. The V gene is TRBV6-1, the J gene TRBJ2-7; the D call may be TRBD1 or TRBD2 (5 bases each). The source of this sequence is an adult who was a healthcare worker with PCR-confirmed SARS-CoV-2 infection or an uninfected control (not recorded which). The CDR3 DNA sequence: TGTGCCAGCAGACCGGGACCTTGGCGGGTCGAGCAGTACTTC. The encoded protein is CASRPGPWRVEQYF.